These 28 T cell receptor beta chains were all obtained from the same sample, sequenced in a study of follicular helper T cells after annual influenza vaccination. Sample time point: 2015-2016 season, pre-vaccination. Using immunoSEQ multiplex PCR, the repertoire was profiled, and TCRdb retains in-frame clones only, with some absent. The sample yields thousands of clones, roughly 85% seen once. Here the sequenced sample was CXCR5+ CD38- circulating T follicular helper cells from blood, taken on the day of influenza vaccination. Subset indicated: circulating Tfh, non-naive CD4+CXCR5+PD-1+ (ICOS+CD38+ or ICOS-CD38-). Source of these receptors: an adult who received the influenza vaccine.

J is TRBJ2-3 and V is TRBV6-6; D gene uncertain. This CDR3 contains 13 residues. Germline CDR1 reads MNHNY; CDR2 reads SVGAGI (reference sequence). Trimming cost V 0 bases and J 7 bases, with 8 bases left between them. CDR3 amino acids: CASSYSKQNTQYF. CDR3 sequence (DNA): TGTGCCAGCAGTTACTCGAAGCAGAATACGCAGTATTTT.

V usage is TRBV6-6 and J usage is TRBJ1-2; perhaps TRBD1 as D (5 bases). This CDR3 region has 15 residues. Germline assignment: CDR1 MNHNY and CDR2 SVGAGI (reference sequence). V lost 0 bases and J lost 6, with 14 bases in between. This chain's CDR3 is CASSYSATGVNGYTF. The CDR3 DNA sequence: TGTGCCAGCAGTTACTCCGCAACAGGAGTCAATGGCTACACCTTC.

CDR3 DNA: TGTGCCAGCAGCGGGTTTGTAGCGGGAGGGACCGGGGAGCTGTTTTTT. Encoded protein: CASSGFVAGGTGELFF. V is TRBV5-5 and J is TRBJ2-2; 11 bases map to TRBD2. The CDR3 loop spans 16 amino acids. Germline assignment: CDR1 SGHKS and CDR2 YYEKEE (reference sequence). The V and J ends lost 4 bases and 5 bases, in that order; junction bases with no gene match: 7.

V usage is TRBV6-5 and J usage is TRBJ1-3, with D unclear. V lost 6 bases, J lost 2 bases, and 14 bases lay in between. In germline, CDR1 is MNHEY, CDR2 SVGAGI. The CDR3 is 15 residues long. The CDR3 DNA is TGTGCCAGCAGAAGGACCGCTAGACCTGGAAACACCATATATTTT. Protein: CASRRTARPGNTIYF.

This CDR3 reads CASSQGLADLQETQYF. CDR3 nucleotides: TGTGCCAGCAGCCAAGGTCTAGCGGATTTACAAGAGACCCAGTACTTC. The genes are TRBV4-2 and TRBJ2-5; 7 bases fit TRBD2. The CDR3 covers 16 residues. After removal of 1 base from V and 2 bases from J, the junction contained 7 bases not matched to a gene. The V gene's germline CDR1 is LGHNA and CDR2 YNFKEQ.

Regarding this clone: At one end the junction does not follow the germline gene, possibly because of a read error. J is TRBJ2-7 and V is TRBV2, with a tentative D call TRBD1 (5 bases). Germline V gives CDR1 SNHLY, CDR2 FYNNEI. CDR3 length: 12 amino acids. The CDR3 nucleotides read TGTGCCAGCAGTGAAGCGCTGGCAGGGCCTATTTTC. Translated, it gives CASSEALAGPIF. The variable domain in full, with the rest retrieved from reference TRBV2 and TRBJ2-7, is EPEVTQTPSHQVTQMGQEVILRCVPISNHLYFYWYRQILGQKVEFLVSFYNNEISEKSEIFDDQFSVERPDGSNFTLKIRSTKLEDSAMYFCASSEALAGPIFGPGTRLTVT.

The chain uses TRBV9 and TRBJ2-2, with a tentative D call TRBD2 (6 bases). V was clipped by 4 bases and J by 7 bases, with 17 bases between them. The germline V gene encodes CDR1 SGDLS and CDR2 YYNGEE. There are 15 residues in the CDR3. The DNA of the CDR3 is TGTGCCAGCAGCCACCGACTAGAAGTGGGCGGGGAGCTGTTTTTT. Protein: CASSHRLEVGGELFF. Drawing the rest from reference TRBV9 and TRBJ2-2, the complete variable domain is DSGVTQTPKHLITATGQRVTLRCSPRSGDLSVYWYQQSLDQGLQFLIQYYNGEERAKGNILERFSAQQFPDLHSELNLSSLELGDSALYFCASSHRLEVGGELFFGEGSRLTVL.

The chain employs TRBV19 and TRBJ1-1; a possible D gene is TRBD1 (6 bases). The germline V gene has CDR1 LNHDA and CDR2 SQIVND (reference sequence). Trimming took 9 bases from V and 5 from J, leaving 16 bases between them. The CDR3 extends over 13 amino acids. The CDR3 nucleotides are TGTGCCAGCAACCTTATCAGGGGTACTGAAGCTTTCTTT. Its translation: CASNLIRGTEAFF.

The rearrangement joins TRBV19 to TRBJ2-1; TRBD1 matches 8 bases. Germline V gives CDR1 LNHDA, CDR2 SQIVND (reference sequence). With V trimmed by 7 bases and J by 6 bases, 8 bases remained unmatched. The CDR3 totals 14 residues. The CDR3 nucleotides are TGTGCCAGTACGGAGGACAGGGAGGCCAATGAGCAGTTCTTC. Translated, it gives CASTEDREANEQFF.

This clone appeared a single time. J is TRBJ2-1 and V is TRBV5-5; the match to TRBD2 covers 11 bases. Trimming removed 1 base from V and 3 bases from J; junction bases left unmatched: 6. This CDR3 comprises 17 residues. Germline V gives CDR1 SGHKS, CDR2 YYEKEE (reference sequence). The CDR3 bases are TGTGCCAGCAGCTTGAAATCCGGGACTAGCGGCTACAATGAGCAGTTCTTC. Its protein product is CASSLKSGTSGYNEQFF.

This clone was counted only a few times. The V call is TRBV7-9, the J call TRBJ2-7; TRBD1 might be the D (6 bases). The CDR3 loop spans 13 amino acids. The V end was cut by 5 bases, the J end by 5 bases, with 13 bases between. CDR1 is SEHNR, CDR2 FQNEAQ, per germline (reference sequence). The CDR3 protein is CASSLRNRDEQYF. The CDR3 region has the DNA TGTGCCAGCAGCCTCCGGAACAGGGACGAGCAGTACTTC.

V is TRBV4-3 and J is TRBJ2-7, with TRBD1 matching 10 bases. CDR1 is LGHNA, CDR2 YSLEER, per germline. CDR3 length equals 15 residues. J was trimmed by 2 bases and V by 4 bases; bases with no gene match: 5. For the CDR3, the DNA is TGCGCCAGCAGCCGAGGACAGGGGGGAACCTACGAGCAGTACTTC. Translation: CASSRGQGGTYEQYF.

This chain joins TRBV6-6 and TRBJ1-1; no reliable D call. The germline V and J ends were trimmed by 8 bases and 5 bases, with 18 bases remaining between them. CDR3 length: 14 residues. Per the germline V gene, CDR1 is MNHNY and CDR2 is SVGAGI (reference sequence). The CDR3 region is CASHLREGMTEAFF. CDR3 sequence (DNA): TGTGCCAGCCATCTACGGGAAGGAATGACTGAAGCTTTCTTT.

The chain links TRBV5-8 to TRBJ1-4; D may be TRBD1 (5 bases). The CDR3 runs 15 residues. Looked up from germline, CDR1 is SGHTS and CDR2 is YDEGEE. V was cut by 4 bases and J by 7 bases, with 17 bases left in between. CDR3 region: CASSRGQGVGEKLFF. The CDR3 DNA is TGTGCCAGCAGCCGTGGGCAGGGAGTGGGTGAAAAACTGTTTTTT.

This CDR3 reads CASSRLEGTQYF. In DNA form, the CDR3 reads TGTGCCAGCAGCCGGTTAGAAGGTACGCAGTATTTT. This chain joins TRBV6-1 and TRBJ2-3; no firm D call. The CDR3 length is 12 residues. CDR1 and CDR2 (germline): MNHNS, SASEGT. V was shortened by 6 bases and J by 8 bases, with 12 bases between the two germline ends.

The DNA of the CDR3 is TGTGCCAGCAGCCCAAGACACACATGGAATGAGCAGTTCTTC. This sequence encodes CASSPRHTWNEQFF. This chain connects TRBV13 to TRBJ2-1; D is unresolved. The CDR3 has 14 residues. Germline V lookup: CDR1 PRHDT, CDR2 FYEKMQ (reference sequence). V was trimmed by 5 bases and J by 7 bases, leaving 15 bases between them.

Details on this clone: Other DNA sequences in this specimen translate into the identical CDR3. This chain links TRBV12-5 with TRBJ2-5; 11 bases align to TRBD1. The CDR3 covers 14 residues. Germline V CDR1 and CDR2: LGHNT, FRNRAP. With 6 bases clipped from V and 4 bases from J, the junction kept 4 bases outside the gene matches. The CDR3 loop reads CASGRTGGLETQYF. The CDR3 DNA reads TGTGCTAGTGGACGGACAGGGGGCCTAGAGACCCAGTACTTC.

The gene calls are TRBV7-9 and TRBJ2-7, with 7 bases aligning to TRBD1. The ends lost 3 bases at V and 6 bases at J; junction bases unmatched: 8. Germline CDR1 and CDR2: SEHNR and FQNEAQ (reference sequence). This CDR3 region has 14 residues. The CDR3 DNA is TGTGCCAGCAGCTTGGGTGGACAGGCGGGCGAGCAGTACTTC. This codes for CASSLGGQAGEQYF.

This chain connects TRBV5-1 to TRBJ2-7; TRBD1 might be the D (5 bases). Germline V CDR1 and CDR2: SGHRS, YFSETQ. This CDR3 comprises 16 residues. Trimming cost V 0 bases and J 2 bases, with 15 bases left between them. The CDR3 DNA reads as TGCGCCAGCAGCTTGGAGGGGTCGGTGGTTGCCTACGAGCAGTACTTC. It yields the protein CASSLEGSVVAYEQYF. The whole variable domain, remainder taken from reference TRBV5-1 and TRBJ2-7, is KAGVTQTPRYLIKTRGQQVTLSCSPISGHRSVSWYQQTPGQGLQFLFEYFSETQRNKGNFPGRFSGRQFSNSRSEMNVSTLELGDSALYLCASSLEGSVVAYEQYFGPGTRLTVT.

CDR3 sequence reads: CASSLGLAEGTDTQYF. CDR3 in DNA: TGTGCCAGCAGTTTAGGGCTAGCGGAGGGCACAGATACGCAGTATTTT. The V gene is TRBV28, the J gene TRBJ2-3, with 7 bases identical to TRBD2. The V gene's germline CDR1 is MDHEN and CDR2 SYDVKM. This CDR3 comprises 16 residues. The ends lost 2 bases at V and 1 base at J; junction bases unmatched: 6.

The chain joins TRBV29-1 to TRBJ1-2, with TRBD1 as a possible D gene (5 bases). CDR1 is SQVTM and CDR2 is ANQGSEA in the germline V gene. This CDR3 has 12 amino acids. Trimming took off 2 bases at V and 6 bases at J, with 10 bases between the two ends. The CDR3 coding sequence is TGCAGCGTTGAACAGGGCACAAATGGCTACACCTTC. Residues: CSVEQGTNGYTF.

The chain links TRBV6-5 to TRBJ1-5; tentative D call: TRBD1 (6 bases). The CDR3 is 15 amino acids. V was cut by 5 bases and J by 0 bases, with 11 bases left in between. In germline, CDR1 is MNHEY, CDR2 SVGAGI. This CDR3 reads CASSRQANSNQPQHF. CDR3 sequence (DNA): TGTGCCAGCAGTCGACAGGCTAATAGCAATCAGCCCCAGCATTTT.

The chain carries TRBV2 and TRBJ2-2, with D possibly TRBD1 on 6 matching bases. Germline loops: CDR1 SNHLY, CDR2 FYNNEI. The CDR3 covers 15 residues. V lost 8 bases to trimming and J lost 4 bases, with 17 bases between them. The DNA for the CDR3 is TGTGCCAGCCGCCAACAGGGTTTGTTCACCGGGGAGCTGTTTTTT. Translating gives CASRQQGLFTGELFF. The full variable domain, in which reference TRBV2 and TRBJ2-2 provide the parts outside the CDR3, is EPEVTQTPSHQVTQMGQEVILRCVPISNHLYFYWYRQILGQKVEFLVSFYNNEISEKSEIFDDQFSVERPDGSNFTLKIRSTKLEDSAMYFCASRQQGLFTGELFFGEGSRLTVL.

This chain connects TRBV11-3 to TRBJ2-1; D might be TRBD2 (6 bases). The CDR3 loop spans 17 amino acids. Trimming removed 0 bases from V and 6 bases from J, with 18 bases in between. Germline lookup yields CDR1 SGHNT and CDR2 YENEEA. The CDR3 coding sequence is TGTGCCAGCAGCTTAGAGGGGACTGGCGCTCGAGGCAATGAGCAGTTCTTC. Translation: CASSLEGTGARGNEQFF.

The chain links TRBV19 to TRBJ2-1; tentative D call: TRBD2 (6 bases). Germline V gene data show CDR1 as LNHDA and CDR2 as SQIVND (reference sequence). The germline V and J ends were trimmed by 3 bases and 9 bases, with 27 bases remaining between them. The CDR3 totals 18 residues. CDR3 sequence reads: CASSIGDRVGGSNSEQFF. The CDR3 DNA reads TGTGCCAGTAGTATTGGTGACAGAGTCGGGGGATCCAACAGTGAGCAGTTCTTC.

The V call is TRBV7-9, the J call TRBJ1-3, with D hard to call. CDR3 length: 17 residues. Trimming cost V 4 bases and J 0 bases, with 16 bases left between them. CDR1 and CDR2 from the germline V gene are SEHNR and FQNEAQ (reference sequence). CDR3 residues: CASSSSRAEYSGNTIYF. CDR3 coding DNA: TGTGCCAGCAGCTCCTCCCGCGCTGAATACTCTGGAAACACCATATATTTT. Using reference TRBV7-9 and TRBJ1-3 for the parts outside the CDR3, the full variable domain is DTGVSQNPRHKITKRGQNVTFRCDPISEHNRLYWYRQTLGQGPEFLTYFQNEAQLEKSRLLSDRFSAERPKGSFSTLEIQRTEQGDSAMYLCASSSSRAEYSGNTIYFGEGSWLTVV.

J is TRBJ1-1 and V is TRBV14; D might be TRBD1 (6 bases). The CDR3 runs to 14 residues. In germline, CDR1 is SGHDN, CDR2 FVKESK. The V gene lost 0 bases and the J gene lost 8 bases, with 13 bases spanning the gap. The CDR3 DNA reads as TGTGCCAGCAGCCAAGATTTGCCAGACAGGGAAGCTTTCTTT. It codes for CASSQDLPDREAFF.

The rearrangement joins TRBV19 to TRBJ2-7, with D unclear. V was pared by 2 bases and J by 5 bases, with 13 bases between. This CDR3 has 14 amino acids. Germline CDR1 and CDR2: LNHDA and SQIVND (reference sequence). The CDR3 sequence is CASSIKGRLHEQYF. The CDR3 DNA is TGTGCCAGTAGTATAAAGGGCAGGCTCCACGAGCAGTACTTC.